These T cell receptor beta chains were read from a single sample in a study of CD8 T cells in Susac syndrome. TCRdb re-derived calls from the immunoSEQ multiplex PCR reads in MiXCR, one entry per CDR3 protein. The sample carries roughly 400,000 distinct CDR3 sequences, approximately 89% recorded once. Source material: CD8+ T cells from PBMCs. All receptors derive from a human donor with multiple sclerosis. CDR3s include the opening cysteine and the closing phenylalanine or tryptophan. Fields, in order: V gene, J gene, CDR3 protein.

>TRBV6-1|TRBJ1-3
CASSRGYWGRGNTIYF
>TRBV6-1|TRBJ1-5
CASGTGYSNQPQHF
>TRBV10-3|TRBJ2-5
CAISESETQYF
>TRBV5-1|TRBJ2-7
CASSWTGKSPNYEQYF
>TRBV6-2/TRBV6-3|TRBJ1-1
CASSYRWGEYTEAFF
>TRBV4-1|TRBJ2-1
CASSLLLGNERFF
>TRBV7-2|TRBJ2-6
CASSVWGAYSGANVLTF
>TRBV13|TRBJ2-3
CASSLQGGSDTQYF
>TRBV5-1|TRBJ1-1
CASREGFRVMNTEAFF
>TRBV4-1|TRBJ2-1
CASSPRDRGSLGNEQFF
>TRBV10-3|TRBJ2-7
CAISSTEHEQYF
>TRBV6-1|TRBJ1-5
CASSAGTGVQPQHF
>TRBV3-1|TRBJ1-1
CASSPSGDEAFF
>TRBV30|TRBJ2-7
CAWSVRIRTRPYEQYF
>TRBV29-1|TRBJ2-7
CSVLRTDAYEQYF
>TRBV12-3/TRBV12-4|TRBJ1-2
CASSLGWTPVGNYGYTF
>TRBV6-1|TRBJ2-7
CASSGTKEGAYSYEQYF
>TRBV4-1|TRBJ2-1
CASSQDQGTGLYNEQFF
>TRBV28|TRBJ1-3
CASSLDRSSGNTIYF
>TRBV11-2|TRBJ2-3
CASSYGGTDTQYF
>TRBV30|TRBJ2-2
CAWTGDTGELFF
>TRBV3-1|TRBJ2-1
CASSPRTGFPSIEQFF
>TRBV27|TRBJ1-3
CASSLSGQGAGERNTIYF
>TRBV19|TRBJ1-1
CASRRTNRGDTEAFF
>TRBV11-2|TRBJ1-1
CASSLVRGMGNTEAFF
>TRBV10-2|TRBJ2-7
CASTETGYSYEQYF
>TRBV5-1|TRBJ2-3
CASSLVGLAGGTDTQYF
>TRBV30|TRBJ1-1
CAWSVLENTEAFF